This TCR beta chain derives from a study of blood T cell repertoires in COVID-19. Study-wide context: In each case, the material was cDNA or gDNA derived from T cells, B-cell-depleted T cells, or PBMCs.

Germline V CDR1 and CDR2: MDHEN, SYDVKM. The CDR3 runs 14 residues. The V and J ends lost 5 bases and 6 bases respectively, with 14 bases between them. In the study's own analysis: Scientists estimated how many nucleated cells there were by amplifying reference gene primers. Sequencing was performed with immunoSEQ multiplex PCR; in TCRdb, only in-frame clones are kept and a portion is missing. Clone size and the V and J calls come from that table; the DNA yielded D and trimming. This table holds roughly 40,000 clones, approximately 86% found once. In this sample, this clone turned up once. Sequences were obtained from peripheral blood. The chain links TRBV28 to TRBJ1-5; TRBD1 is a possible D gene (6 bases). The sequence derives from a man between 65 and 85 years old with acute or convalescent COVID-19. The CDR3 here is CASSRSGGGQPQHF. As DNA, the CDR3 is TGTGCCAGCAGTCGGAGCGGGGGCGGTCAGCCCCAGCATTTT.